Listed below are T cell receptor beta chains from one sample, sequenced in a study of identical twins. Via MiXCR, TCRdb re-called the 5' RACE reads, giving one row per CDR3 protein. The sample yields fewer than 500,000 distinct CDR3 sequences, roughly an eighth seen once. These data also formed part of another study, on yellow fever vaccine responses in identical twins.

What was sequenced was CD4+ T cells sorted from blood. The receptors stem from a woman in her late teens or twenties in good health. CDR3s include the opening cysteine and the closing phenylalanine or tryptophan. D genes are given only for firm matches. Clone sizes are given selectively: once, few, many, or a class where the clone is expanded.

CDR3 length: 16
V gene: TRBV5-1
J gene: TRBJ2-3
D gene: TRBD1
clone size: many
CDR3 DNA: TGCGCCAGCAGCCCGGGGACAGGGGCCAACACAGATACGCAGTATTTT
CDR3 protein: CASSPGTGANTDTQYF

CDR3 length: 13
V gene: TRBV5-4
J gene: TRBJ2-5
D gene: .
clone size: .
CDR3 DNA: TGTGCCAGCAGCTTGAAACAGCAAGAGACCCAGTACTTC
CDR3 protein: CASSLKQQETQYF

CDR3 length: 15
V gene: TRBV4-2
J gene: TRBJ2-2
D gene: .
clone size: few
CDR3 DNA: TGTGCCAGCAGCCAAGTCGAGCGGGACACCGGGGAGCTGTTTTTT
CDR3 protein: CASSQVERDTGELFF

CDR3 length: 14
V gene: TRBV28
J gene: TRBJ1-5
D gene: .
clone size: .
CDR3 DNA: TGTGCCAGCAGTTTGCCGGGGGCAAGGCAGCCCCAGCATTTT
CDR3 protein: CASSLPGARQPQHF

CDR3 length: 14
V gene: TRBV5-1
J gene: TRBJ2-7
D gene: .
clone size: few
CDR3 DNA: TGCGCCAGCAGCCCGGTGGGGTCCCCTTACGAGCAGTACTTC
CDR3 protein: CASSPVGSPYEQYF

CDR3 length: 12
V gene: TRBV24-1
J gene: TRBJ1-5
D gene: .
clone size: many
CDR3 DNA: TGTGCCACCAGTGAGTTGACTGGCCCCCAGCATTTT
CDR3 protein: CATSELTGPQHF

CDR3 length: 14
V gene: TRBV6-2/TRBV6-3
J gene: TRBJ2-7
D gene: .
clone size: .
CDR3 DNA: TGTGCCAGCCGCTCTGAGACAGGTGAGGCCGAGCAGTACTTC
CDR3 protein: CASRSETGEAEQYF

CDR3 length: 15
V gene: TRBV6-2/TRBV6-3
J gene: TRBJ1-1
D gene: .
clone size: many
CDR3 DNA: TGTGCCAGCAGTTCTATTACACTTATGAACACTGAAGCTTTCTTT
CDR3 protein: CASSSITLMNTEAFF

CDR3 length: 14
V gene: TRBV5-1
J gene: TRBJ2-1
D gene: .
clone size: few
CDR3 DNA: TGCGCCAGCAACGACGGCAGCTCCTACAATGAGCAGTTCTTC
CDR3 protein: CASNDGSSYNEQFF

CDR3 length: 12
V gene: TRBV3-1
J gene: TRBJ2-7
D gene: .
clone size: .
CDR3 DNA: TGTGCCAGCAGCCAAGATGCATACGAGCAGTACTTC
CDR3 protein: CASSQDAYEQYF

CDR3 length: 16
V gene: TRBV5-1
J gene: TRBJ2-3
D gene: .
clone size: .
CDR3 DNA: TGCGCCAGCAGCTTGGAAGGCGGACTCAGCACAGATACGCAGTATTTT
CDR3 protein: CASSLEGGLSTDTQYF

CDR3 length: 15
V gene: TRBV7-8
J gene: TRBJ2-7
D gene: TRBD2
clone size: few
CDR3 DNA: TGTGCCAGCAGCCGAACTAGCGGGGGGTACTACGAGCAGTACTTC
CDR3 protein: CASSRTSGGYYEQYF

CDR3 length: 18
V gene: TRBV9
J gene: TRBJ2-1
D gene: TRBD2
clone size: few
CDR3 DNA: TGTGCCAGCAGCGTAGCCAGCGGGGGGGCAGGGTCCTACAATGAGCAGTTCTTC
CDR3 protein: CASSVASGGAGSYNEQFF

CDR3 length: 13
V gene: TRBV20-1
J gene: TRBJ2-3
D gene: .
clone size: few
CDR3 DNA: TGCAGTGCTCTAGACAGTCACACAGATACGCAGTATTTT
CDR3 protein: CSALDSHTDTQYF

CDR3 length: 14
V gene: TRBV20-1
J gene: TRBJ1-3
D gene: .
clone size: .
CDR3 DNA: TGCAGTGCTCGGGACTTACACTCTGGAAACACCATATATTTT
CDR3 protein: CSARDLHSGNTIYF

CDR3 length: 13
V gene: TRBV27
J gene: TRBJ1-4
D gene: .
clone size: few
CDR3 DNA: TGTGCCAGCAGTTTATCCCGAAATGAAAAACTGTTTTTT
CDR3 protein: CASSLSRNEKLFF

CDR3 length: 15
V gene: TRBV18
J gene: TRBJ2-7
D gene: TRBD1
clone size: few
CDR3 DNA: TGTGCCAGCTCACCGGTCGGGGACAGGGCCTACGAGCAGTACTTC
CDR3 protein: CASSPVGDRAYEQYF

CDR3 length: 16
V gene: TRBV24-1
J gene: TRBJ1-5
D gene: .
clone size: .
CDR3 DNA: TGTGCCACCAGTGATTCAGGGGCGAAGGGCAATCAGCCCCAGCATTTT
CDR3 protein: CATSDSGAKGNQPQHF

CDR3 length: 13
V gene: TRBV15
J gene: TRBJ2-1
D gene: .
clone size: few
CDR3 DNA: TGTGCCACCAGCAGGGAGAAGGGATTTGAGCAGTTCTTC
CDR3 protein: CATSREKGFEQFF

CDR3 length: 15
V gene: TRBV6-1
J gene: TRBJ1-5
D gene: .
clone size: few
CDR3 DNA: TGTGCCAGCAGACGCGGACAGAATAGCAATCAGCCCCAGCATTTT
CDR3 protein: CASRRGQNSNQPQHF

CDR3 length: 15
V gene: TRBV20-1
J gene: TRBJ2-1
D gene: TRBD2
clone size: few
CDR3 DNA: TGCAGTGCTATCGGGACTAGCGGGAAAGAACTTGAGCAGTTCTTC
CDR3 protein: CSAIGTSGKELEQFF

CDR3 length: 11
V gene: TRBV2
J gene: TRBJ2-3
D gene: .
clone size: .
CDR3 DNA: TGTGCCAGCAGTGAATCCGATACGCAGTATTTT
CDR3 protein: CASSESDTQYF

CDR3 length: 15
V gene: TRBV6-5
J gene: TRBJ1-1
D gene: .
clone size: .
CDR3 DNA: TGTGCCAGCAGTTACTCCGGGACACTGAACACTGAAGCTTTCTTT
CDR3 protein: CASSYSGTLNTEAFF

CDR3 length: 15
V gene: TRBV7-6
J gene: TRBJ2-3
D gene: .
clone size: few
CDR3 DNA: TGTGCCAGCAGCCACCAGCGGGTATTAGCAGATACGCAGTATTTT
CDR3 protein: CASSHQRVLADTQYF

CDR3 length: 14
V gene: TRBV7-2
J gene: TRBJ1-2
D gene: .
clone size: many
CDR3 DNA: TGTGCCAGCAGCTTAGATCAGGGGAACTATGGCTACACCTTC
CDR3 protein: CASSLDQGNYGYTF

CDR3 length: 15
V gene: TRBV21-1
J gene: TRBJ2-1
D gene: .
clone size: .
CDR3 DNA: TGTGCCAGCAGCAAATGGGGCCCAGGGAAGAATGAGCAGTTCTTC
CDR3 protein: CASSKWGPGKNEQFF

CDR3 length: 17
V gene: TRBV7-9
J gene: TRBJ2-1
D gene: TRBD2
clone size: .
CDR3 DNA: TGTGCCAGCAGCTCGTCAACCTGGACTAGCGGGCTAGATGAGCAGTTCTTC
CDR3 protein: CASSSSTWTSGLDEQFF

CDR3 length: 11
V gene: TRBV7-8
J gene: TRBJ2-1
D gene: .
clone size: few
CDR3 DNA: TGTGCCAGCAGCGCGGTCAATGAGCAGTTCTTC
CDR3 protein: CASSAVNEQFF

CDR3 length: 16
V gene: TRBV28
J gene: TRBJ1-2
D gene: .
clone size: few
CDR3 DNA: TGTGCCAGCAGTTTCCCAACGGCGGTCAAGAACTATGGCTACACCTTC
CDR3 protein: CASSFPTAVKNYGYTF